This entry features one TCR beta chain sequence. Its specificity is unknown. These data come from a study of T cell responses to AZD1222 COVID-19 vaccine. Germline CDR1 and CDR2: GTSNPN and SVGIG (reference sequence). The CDR3 is 15 residues long. J gave up 9 bases and V 3 bases, and 15 bases lay outside the gene matches. Here immunoSEQ multiplex PCR was the method, and the copy in TCRdb shows in-frame clones only, minus some. In the table there are 180,000 or so clones, 94% of which are singletons. General observations from the study: Females outnumbered males among donors, who were mostly white British; clonal diversity was possibly underestimated. None of the repertoires were sampled until the peak T cell response had passed.

The chain couples TRBV30 to TRBJ2-3, with 7 bases lining up with TRBD1. The clonotype comes from an adult in good health. This sample comprised peripheral blood, obtained on day 0 of AZD1222 vaccination. CDR3 sequence reads: CAWSPGGQSRYTQYF. CDR3 DNA: TGTGCCTGGAGCCCTGGGGGACAGTCGCGGTACACGCAGTATTTT. Filled out from reference TRBV30 and TRBJ2-3, the complete variable domain reads SQTIHQWPATLVQPVGSPLSLECTVEGTSNPNLYWYRQAAGRGLQLLFYSVGIGQISSEVPQNLSASRPQDRQFILSSKKLLLSDSGFYLCAWSPGGQSRYTQYFGPGTRLTVL.